These 31 T cell receptor beta chains came from one sample sequenced in a study of T-cell memory formation after mild COVID-19. TCRdb independently ran MiXCR on the 5' RACE reads; one entry per CDR3 protein. The repertoire holds 300,000 to 400,000 distinct CDR3 sequences, with approximately 15% as singletons. The sample comprised PBMCs or a T cell subset sorted from them (not recorded which). The source of these receptors is a man between 18 and 35 years old who had mild COVID-19 (a few samples of this study predate the infection). Cell type and time point are not known.

This clonotype turned up a few times. V and J are TRBV29-1 and TRBJ2-1; no clear D. Trimming removed 3 bases from V and 6 bases from J, with 18 bases in between. Germline V lookup: CDR1 SQVTM, CDR2 ANQGSEA. This CDR3 spans 15 amino acids. The CDR3 loop reads CSVEKGSDSLNEQFF. In DNA, the CDR3 is TGCAGCGTTGAGAAAGGCAGCGACTCCCTCAATGAGCAGTTCTTC.

This clonotype was observed a handful of times. CDR3 coding DNA: TGTGCCAGCAGTTCCCCGGGACAGGGTCGATACGAGCAGTACTTC. Its translation is CASSSPGQGRYEQYF. The V and J genes are TRBV12-3 or TRBV12-4 and TRBJ2-7; the match to TRBD1 covers 9 bases. This CDR3 contains 15 residues. Trimming at V came to 4 bases and at J to 4 bases, leaving 8 bases not matched to a gene.

CDR3 loop: CSAERVQGRGTGELFF. The CDR3 region has the DNA TGCAGTGCGGAAAGGGTTCAGGGGCGGGGAACCGGGGAGCTGTTTTTT. This chain links TRBV20-1 with TRBJ2-2; D assignment may be TRBD1 or TRBD2 (6 bases each). Germline V gives CDR1 DFQATT, CDR2 SNEGSKA (reference sequence). V was clipped by 6 bases and J by 5 bases, with 22 bases between them. The CDR3 sequence is 16 residues long.

This clonotype was counted between two and nine times. The chain combines TRBV6-5 with TRBJ2-7, with 10 bases that match TRBD2. The CDR3 sequence is 14 residues long. Germline V CDR1 and CDR2: MNHEY, SVGAGI. Trimming cost V 5 bases and J 3 bases; bases outside gene matches: 4. CDR3 nucleotides: TGTGCCAGCAGTCGACTAGCGGGTTACTACGAGCAGTACTTC. It is translated as CASSRLAGYYEQYF.

In this sample, this clonotype turned up a few times. The chain employs TRBV4-1 and TRBJ1-4; D unresolved. Germline lookup yields CDR1 MGHRA and CDR2 YSYEKL. There are 14 residues in the CDR3. V gave up 4 bases and J gave up 5 bases, with 11 bases separating them. The CDR3 loop reads CASSPFGVNEKLFF. The CDR3 DNA is TGCGCCAGCAGCCCGTTTGGGGTAAATGAAAAACTGTTTTTT.

This clonotype was counted a few times. The chain carries TRBV6-5 and TRBJ1-1, with D possibly matching TRBD1 (6 bases). This CDR3 is built from 14 residues. Germline V gene lookup returns CDR1 MNHEY and CDR2 SVGAGI. The V and J ends lost 7 bases and 4 bases respectively, with 16 bases between them. The CDR3 sequence: CASNYRDGITEAFF. The DNA of the CDR3 is TGTGCCAGCAACTACAGGGATGGGATCACTGAAGCTTTCTTT.

This clonotype was detected a few times. The chain joins TRBV30 to TRBJ2-3; no clear D gene. CDR3 length: 8 residues. Between the trimmed V and J ends, which lost 4 bases and 12 bases, there was a span of 5 bases. Germline CDR1 GTSNPN, CDR2 SVGIG (reference sequence). CDR3 DNA sequence: TGTGCCTGGACGGACCAGTATTTT. Residues: CAWTDQYF. Full variable domain (outside the CDR3, taken from reference TRBV30 and TRBJ2-3): SQTIHQWPATLVQPVGSPLSLECTVEGTSNPNLYWYRQAAGRGLQLLFYSVGIGQISSEVPQNLSASRPQDRQFILSSKKLLLSDSGFYLCAWTDQYFGPGTRLTVL.

This clonotype was observed a handful of times. This sequence joins TRBV28 and TRBJ2-3, with 11 bases fitting TRBD1. Germline V gene lookup returns CDR1 MDHEN and CDR2 SYDVKM. V shed 8 bases and J 4 bases; nucleotides not matched to a gene: 2. The CDR3 length is 13 residues. The CDR3 coding sequence is TGTGCCAGCCGGGACAGGGGGGCAGATACGCAGTATTTT. Encoded protein: CASRDRGADTQYF.

For the CDR3, the DNA is TGTGCCAGCAGTTATCGGGAGGCCACAGATACGCAGTATTTT. This translates into CASSYREATDTQYF. J is TRBJ2-3 and V is TRBV6-2 or TRBV6-3; 7 positions agree with TRBD2. This CDR3 has 14 residues. The germline CDR1 and CDR2 sequences are MNHEY and SVGEGT. Trimming at V came to 3 bases and at J to 2 bases, leaving 2 bases not matched to a gene.

The V and J genes are TRBV29-1 and TRBJ2-3; 9 nucleotides line up with TRBD1. Germline CDR1 and CDR2: SQVTM and ANQGSEA. The CDR3 length is 13 residues. Unmatched junction bases numbered 8, after V lost 8 bases and J lost 5 bases. CDR3 amino acids: CSYGQGFIDTQYF. Here the CDR3 DNA reads TGCAGCTATGGACAGGGGTTCATAGATACGCAGTATTTT.

V usage is TRBV7-9 and J usage is TRBJ1-1; D not certain. The germline V gene has CDR1 SEHNR and CDR2 FQNEAQ (reference sequence). The CDR3 contains 13 residues. Trimming left V 5 bases short and J 1 base short, with 8 bases between. CDR3 sequence reads: CASSPYTNTEAFF. CDR3 bases: TGTGCCAGCAGCCCCTACACGAACACTGAAGCTTTCTTT. Together with reference TRBV7-9 and TRBJ1-1, the CDR3 gives the full variable domain: DTGVSQNPRHKITKRGQNVTFRCDPISEHNRLYWYRQTLGQGPEFLTYFQNEAQLEKSRLLSDRFSAERPKGSFSTLEIQRTEQGDSAMYLCASSPYTNTEAFFGQGTRLTVV.

This clonotype was found many times. The rearrangement joins TRBV5-1 to TRBJ2-5, with a weak D call TRBD1 (6 bases). Trimming cost V 4 bases and J 1 base, with 11 bases left between them. The germline V gene encodes CDR1 SGHRS and CDR2 YFSETQ. CDR3 length: 14 residues. CDR3 sequence: CASSAQGSQETQYF. CDR3 sequence (DNA): TGCGCCAGCAGCGCCCAGGGGTCCCAAGAGACCCAGTACTTC.

There are many counts of this clonotype. The J gene is TRBJ2-5, the V gene TRBV11-2; no firm D call. With 3 bases removed from V and 3 bases from J, the gap between germline ends came to 5 bases. The V gene's germline CDR1 is SGHAT and CDR2 FQNNGV. The CDR3 is 12 amino acids. The CDR3 spells CASSFNEETQYF. The CDR3 bases are TGTGCCAGCAGCTTCAACGAAGAGACCCAGTACTTC.

This clonotype showed up just once. The gene calls are TRBV20-1 and TRBJ2-3, with 8 bases aligning to TRBD2. The CDR3 has 12 residues. From germline, CDR1 is DFQATT and CDR2 SNEGSKA (reference sequence). As DNA, the CDR3 is TGCACACTAACCGAGCGGGGGGATACGCAGTATTTT. Translation: CTLTERGDTQYF.

This clonotype was counted only a few times. This rearrangement joins TRBV4-3 to TRBJ2-1; D may match TRBD1 or TRBD2 (5 bases each). Germline CDR1 and CDR2: LGHNA and YSLEER. The CDR3 extends over 20 amino acids. V shed 0 bases and J shed 8 bases, with 29 bases lying between them. The CDR3 loop reads CASSQDLGQGSWVSGDEQFF. CDR3 coding DNA: TGCGCCAGCAGCCAAGATCTAGGGCAGGGTTCCTGGGTCTCCGGGGATGAGCAGTTCTTC.

The rearrangement links TRBV9 to TRBJ2-3; D ambiguous. Germline values: CDR1 SGDLS, CDR2 YYNGEE. V gave up 0 bases and J gave up 1 base, with 9 bases separating them. There are 15 residues in the CDR3. CDR3 residues: CASSVVGWRTDTQYF. CDR3 in DNA: TGTGCCAGCAGCGTAGTGGGGTGGCGCACAGATACGCAGTATTTT.

This clonotype was seen at least ten times. This chain uses TRBV7-2 with TRBJ1-5; D not resolved. The CDR3 has 15 amino acids. Trimming stripped 1 base from V and 1 base from J, with 8 bases between. Per germline, CDR1 SGHTA and CDR2 FQGNSA. CDR3 region: CASSLGGRSNQPQHF. The CDR3 DNA reads as TGTGCCAGCAGCTTAGGTGGCAGGAGCAATCAGCCCCAGCATTTT.

This clonotype was recorded a few times. The V and J genes are TRBV20-1 and TRBJ2-7; D possibly corresponds to TRBD1 (5 bases). CDR3 length: 13 amino acids. CDR1 is DFQATT and CDR2 is SNEGSKA in the germline V gene (reference sequence). Trimming stripped 6 bases from V and 4 bases from J, with 16 bases between. The CDR3, as DNA: TGCAGTGCCATCCACAGGTCCCCTTACGAGCAGTACTTC. This codes for CSAIHRSPYEQYF.

V gene TRBV4-3 combines with J gene TRBJ1-4; D is undetermined. Germline assignment: CDR1 LGHNA and CDR2 YSLEER. The CDR3 runs to 17 residues. V lost 0 bases and J 10 bases, leaving 21 bases between the germline ends. The DNA for the CDR3 is TGCGCCAGCAGCCAAGATCGCGTCGGCAGATTGATCGGAAAACTGTTTTTT. Translated: CASSQDRVGRLIGKLFF.

There are a few counts of this clonotype. The chain is built from TRBV5-1 and TRBJ2-7; weak D call: TRBD2 (6 bases). The CDR3 is 16 residues long. Germline loops: CDR1 SGHRS, CDR2 YFSETQ. The V end was cut by 0 bases, the J end by 4 bases, with 17 bases between. Written as DNA, the CDR3 is TGCGCCAGCAGCTTGGGGCTTGGGGGGATCTCATACGAGCAGTACTTC. As protein: CASSLGLGGISYEQYF. Based on the CDR3 plus reference TRBV5-1 and TRBJ2-7, the full variable domain is KAGVTQTPRYLIKTRGQQVTLSCSPISGHRSVSWYQQTPGQGLQFLFEYFSETQRNKGNFPGRFSGRQFSNSRSEMNVSTLELGDSALYLCASSLGLGGISYEQYFGPGTRLTVT.

This clonotype came up a few times. This chain uses TRBV4-1 with TRBJ2-5; 9 bases fit TRBD1. The V gene's germline CDR1 is MGHRA and CDR2 YSYEKL. The CDR3 runs 19 residues. Trimming removed 3 bases from V and 0 bases from J; junction bases left unmatched: 14. The CDR3, as DNA: TGCGCCAGCAGCCACACATCCGACACACAGGGGGCCCACCAAGAGACCCAGTACTTC. It specifies CASSHTSDTQGAHQETQYF.

The table lists this clonotype with many counts. The chain has TRBV20-1 and TRBJ2-5; no firm D call. The CDR3 is 12 amino acids. Germline lookup yields CDR1 DFQATT and CDR2 SNEGSKA (reference sequence). V was pared by 5 bases and J by 4 bases, with 11 bases between. Here the CDR3 DNA reads TGCAGTGCTTCTCGAGACCGAGAGACCCAGTACTTC. Protein product: CSASRDRETQYF.

The chain combines TRBV7-8 with TRBJ2-1, with 10 bases fitting TRBD2. Germline-derived CDR1 and CDR2 are SGHVS and FQNEAQ. V lost 5 bases and J lost 3; bases outside the gene matches: 13. This CDR3 spans 18 amino acids. The CDR3 sequence: CASSPTLAGDSYYNEQFF. The CDR3 nucleotides are TGTGCCAGCAGCCCGACTCTAGCGGGGGATAGCTACTACAATGAGCAGTTCTTC.

The chain recombines TRBV3-1 with TRBJ2-7, with D maybe TRBD1 (6 bases). The CDR3 runs to 17 residues. CDR1 is LGHDT, CDR2 YNNKEL, per germline (reference sequence). V lost 0 bases and J 2 bases, leaving 17 bases between the germline ends. The CDR3 region has the DNA TGTGCCAGCAGCCAAGATGGACGGCGGCAGGGGACCTACGAGCAGTACTTC. Amino acids: CASSQDGRRQGTYEQYF.

The chain uses TRBV6-2 or TRBV6-3 and TRBJ1-2, with D perhaps matching TRBD1 (6 bases). The CDR3 is 15 residues long. Germline CDR1 reads MNHEY; CDR2 reads SVGEGT. Deletions cut 2 bases from V and 4 bases from J, with 14 bases between. CDR3 region: CASSYADGQLYGYTF. In DNA form, the CDR3 reads TGTGCCAGCAGTTACGCGGATGGACAGCTCTATGGCTACACCTTC.

The J gene is TRBJ1-1, the V gene TRBV20-1; 7 bases are shared with TRBD1. Germline CDR1 is DFQATT and CDR2 is SNEGSKA (reference sequence). The trim removed 0 bases at V and 1 base at J, leaving 5 bases unmatched. This CDR3 has 15 residues. DNA for the CDR3: TGCAGTGCTAGAGACCAGGGGGGGCCGAACACTGAAGCTTTCTTT. Protein: CSARDQGGPNTEAFF.

V and J are TRBV7-9 and TRBJ2-6, with unresolved D. This CDR3 region has 15 residues. Trimming shortened V by 2 bases and J by 4 bases, and 9 bases separated the two germline ends. Germline values: CDR1 SEHNR, CDR2 FQNEAQ (reference sequence). The CDR3 DNA reads TGTGCCAGCAGCTTAATAGGAACGGGGGCCAACGTCCTGACTTTC. Translating gives CASSLIGTGANVLTF.

Of note for this clonotype: A much larger clone lies one base from this, so it may be a read error. This rearrangement joins TRBV5-1 to TRBJ2-3, with D possibly being TRBD2 (7 bases). Germline assignment: CDR1 SGHRS and CDR2 YFSETQ. The CDR3 runs 18 residues. The CDR3, as DNA: TGCGCCAGCAGCTTGGAGGCGGGGGCCGCAACTAGCACAGATACGCTGTATTTT. Translated, it gives CASSLEAGAATSTDTLYF.

The rearrangement links TRBV7-6 to TRBJ2-7, with D possibly TRBD2 on 5 matching bases. The V end was cut by 5 bases, the J end by 3 bases, with 17 bases between. In germline, CDR1 is SGHVS, CDR2 FNYEAQ. The CDR3 has 15 amino acids. CDR3 DNA: TGTGCCAGCAGCCGCAGGCTGGAGAGCGGCTACGAGCAGTACGTC. This codes for CASSRRLESGYEQYV.

The V and J genes are TRBV10-2 and TRBJ2-2; the match to TRBD2 covers 7 bases. Unmatched junction bases numbered 7, after V lost 5 bases and J lost 1 base. This CDR3 is 16 amino acids long. In germline, CDR1 is WSHSY, CDR2 SAAADI. CDR3 protein: CASSLLAGQNTGELFF. CDR3 in DNA: TGCGCCAGCAGTTTATTAGCGGGCCAGAACACCGGGGAGCTGTTTTTT.

The J gene is TRBJ2-1, the V gene TRBV12-3 or TRBV12-4; 9 nucleotides agree with TRBD1. Unmatched junction bases numbered 10, after V lost 5 bases and J lost 8 bases. CDR3 size: 15 residues. In nucleotides, the CDR3 is TGTGCCAGCAGTCGGGGAGGGACAGGGCTTCATGAGCAGTTCTTC. Translated: CASSRGGTGLHEQFF.